The 22 T cell receptor beta chains below all came from one sample that was sequenced in a study of blood T cell repertoires in COVID-19. Measured with immunoSEQ multiplex PCR; TCRdb has only the in-frame clones, and not every one. The sample lists more than 100,000 clones, 82% occurring once. The sample was peripheral blood. The receptors originated from a woman in her sixties or seventies with acute or convalescent COVID-19.

The chain has TRBV27 and TRBJ1-6; D unresolved. V dropped 0 bases and J dropped 6 bases, with 9 bases sitting between them. This CDR3 has 15 residues. Germline-derived CDR1 and CDR2 are MNHEY and SMNVEV (reference sequence). In DNA, the CDR3 is TGTGCCAGCAGTTTATCCTGGCAGTTTAATTCACCCCTCCACTTT. It translates to CASSLSWQFNSPLHF.

V usage is TRBV15 and J usage is TRBJ1-6, with a weak D call TRBD1 (5 bases). The V end lost 4 bases, the J end lost 5 bases, and 9 bases lay between the germline ends. This CDR3 has 14 amino acids. Germline CDR1 is LNHNV and CDR2 is YYDKDF (reference sequence). CDR3 protein: CATSKGQDNSPLHF. The CDR3 DNA is TGTGCCACCAGCAAAGGACAAGATAATTCACCCCTCCACTTT.

This sequence joins TRBV7-2 and TRBJ2-3, with a weak D call TRBD2 (6 bases). CDR1 SGHTA and CDR2 FQGNSA come from the germline V gene. V was cut by 0 bases and J by 2 bases, with 15 bases left in between. There are 17 residues in the CDR3. The CDR3 region is CASSLARAGPHTDTQYF. CDR3 in DNA: TGTGCCAGCAGCTTAGCGAGGGCGGGGCCCCACACAGATACGCAGTATTTT.

The chain recombines TRBV19 with TRBJ2-1; D is possibly TRBD2 (6 bases). Germline loops: CDR1 LNHDA, CDR2 SQIVND (reference sequence). CDR3 size: 15 residues. V was pared by 5 bases and J by 5 bases, with 16 bases between. CDR3: CASSQQRTKNNEQFF. CDR3 nucleotides: TGTGCCAGTAGTCAACAGCGGACTAAGAACAATGAGCAGTTCTTC. Variable domain in full (rest from reference TRBV19 and TRBJ2-1): DGGITQSPKYLFRKEGQNVTLSCEQNLNHDAMYWYRQDPGQGLRLIYYSQIVNDFQKGDIAEGYSVSREKKESFPLTVTSAQKNPTAFYLCASSQQRTKNNEQFFGPGTRLTVL.

The V and J genes are TRBV2 and TRBJ2-7; 12 bases fit TRBD1. The V segment lost 3 bases and the J segment 6 bases; nucleotides outside the gene matches: 3. CDR1 and CDR2 (germline): SNHLY, FYNNEI. This CDR3 region has 14 residues. CDR3 protein: CASSDGTGGVEQYF. DNA for the CDR3: TGTGCCAGCAGTGATGGGACAGGGGGCGTCGAGCAGTACTTC.

The table lists this clone with a few counts. The V call is TRBV19, the J call TRBJ1-3; 8 positions agree with TRBD1. Germline loops: CDR1 LNHDA, CDR2 SQIVND (reference sequence). The J segment lost 4 bases and the V segment lost 5 bases, leaving 10 bases of the junction unmatched. This CDR3 has 16 residues. The DNA of the CDR3 is TGTGCCAGTAGTTCCACGATGACAGGGGCAGGAAACACCATATATTTT. Amino acid sequence: CASSSTMTGAGNTIYF. The full variable domain, completed using reference TRBV19 and TRBJ1-3, is DGGITQSPKYLFRKEGQNVTLSCEQNLNHDAMYWYRQDPGQGLRLIYYSQIVNDFQKGDIAEGYSVSREKKESFPLTVTSAQKNPTAFYLCASSSTMTGAGNTIYFGEGSWLTVV.

J is TRBJ1-3 and V is TRBV28, with D tentatively TRBD1 (5 bases). The CDR3 covers 15 residues. Trimming removed 7 bases at V and 4 bases at J, with 17 bases between. Germline CDR1 reads MDHEN; CDR2 reads SYDVKM. The CDR3 loop reads CASIGGTGSGNTIYF. The CDR3 region has the DNA TGTGCCAGCATCGGGGGTACGGGCTCGGGAAACACCATATATTTT. Based on the CDR3 plus reference TRBV28 and TRBJ1-3, the full variable domain is DVKVTQSSRYLVKRTGEKVFLECVQDMDHENMFWYRQDPGLGLRLIYFSYDVKMKEKGDIPEGYSVSREKKERFSLILESASTNQTSMYLCASIGGTGSGNTIYFGEGSWLTVV.

The chain has TRBV6-5 and TRBJ1-2, with 8 bases that match TRBD1. Germline assignment: CDR1 MNHEY and CDR2 SVGAGI. The CDR3 sequence is 14 residues long. The ends lost 5 bases at V and 8 bases at J; junction bases unmatched: 10. The DNA of the CDR3 is TGTGCCAGCAGTCAATCTCGGACAGGGAGAGGCTACACCTTC. This codes for CASSQSRTGRGYTF.

The rearrangement uses TRBV6-5 and TRBJ2-5; D may be TRBD1 (5 bases). CDR1 MNHEY and CDR2 SVGAGI come from the germline V gene. Trimming left V 2 bases short and J 4 bases short, with 14 bases between. CDR3 length equals 15 residues. The CDR3 loop reads CASSYGFGAGETQYF. CDR3 sequence (DNA): TGTGCCAGCAGTTACGGGTTTGGGGCCGGAGAGACCCAGTACTTC.

The chain is built from TRBV19 and TRBJ1-5; TRBD1 agrees at 7 bases. Germline V CDR1 and CDR2: LNHDA, SQIVND (reference sequence). There are 16 residues in the CDR3. The trim removed 4 bases at V and 4 bases at J, leaving 10 bases unmatched. The CDR3 reads CASSKRPGQPNQPQHF. CDR3 nucleotide sequence: TGTGCCAGTAGTAAAAGGCCGGGACAGCCTAATCAGCCCCAGCATTTT.

The chain employs TRBV6-5 and TRBJ2-7, with 11 bases matching TRBD1. Germline values: CDR1 MNHEY, CDR2 SVGAGI. This CDR3 region has 15 residues. J gave up 1 base and V 2 bases, and 1 base lay outside the gene matches. Written as DNA, the CDR3 is TGTGCCAGCAGTTACGGGACAGGGGGGTCCTACGAGCAGTACGTC. This sequence encodes CASSYGTGGSYEQYV.

The table lists this clone with a count of one. The rearrangement uses TRBV2 and TRBJ2-2, with no clear D. CDR1 and CDR2 from the germline V gene are SNHLY and FYNNEI. This CDR3 is built from 14 residues. Trimming cost V 4 bases and J 4 bases, with 10 bases left between them. CDR3 loop: CASSVGPVTGELFF. CDR3 in DNA: TGTGCCAGCAGTGTTGGGCCGGTCACCGGGGAGCTGTTTTTT.

J is TRBJ2-5 and V is TRBV6-5; 11 positions match TRBD2. With 5 bases clipped from V and 4 bases from J, the junction kept 6 bases outside the gene matches. Germline values: CDR1 MNHEY, CDR2 SVGAGI. The CDR3 length is 15 residues. CDR3 DNA: TGTGCCAGCAGTAACCTAGCGGGGGGTTCAGAGACCCAGTACTTC. It translates to CASSNLAGGSETQYF.

The chain has TRBV6-5 and TRBJ2-3; no clear D gene. This CDR3 is built from 14 residues. Germline V CDR1 and CDR2: MNHEY, SVGAGI. The V end was cut by 8 bases, the J end by 1 base, with 13 bases between. DNA for the CDR3: TGTGCCAGCGGTAGGCGAGGTGGCACAGATACGCAGTATTTT. It is translated as CASGRRGGTDTQYF.

The V call is TRBV6-5, the J call TRBJ1-2; 8 nucleotides line up with TRBD1. Germline V gene lookup returns CDR1 MNHEY and CDR2 SVGAGI. CDR3 size: 15 residues. Trimming at V came to 0 bases and at J to 2 bases, leaving 2 bases not matched to a gene. CDR3 loop: CASSYSGQGNYGYTF. The CDR3 DNA reads TGTGCCAGCAGTTACTCAGGACAGGGCAACTATGGCTACACCTTC.

This clone has just a few counts. The rearrangement uses TRBV7-8 and TRBJ2-1; possible D gene TRBD1, 6 bases. Germline loops: CDR1 SGHVS, CDR2 FQNEAQ. V lost 3 bases, J lost 9 bases, and 15 bases lay in between. CDR3 length: 14 residues. CDR3 nucleotide sequence: TGTGCCAGCAGCTTGAACAGGGTCCGAGCTGAGCAGTTCTTC. Amino acids: CASSLNRVRAEQFF.

The chain employs TRBV19 and TRBJ2-3; 8 nucleotides match TRBD2. The CDR3 contains 15 residues. J lost 4 bases, V lost 6 bases, and 9 bases had no gene match. Germline CDR1 reads LNHDA; CDR2 reads SQIVND (reference sequence). Here the CDR3 reads CASRGGGSYADTQYF. In nucleotides, the CDR3 is TGTGCCAGTAGGGGCGGGGGGTCGTACGCAGATACGCAGTATTTT.

J is TRBJ2-3 and V is TRBV7-2; TRBD1 might be the D (6 bases). Trimming cost V 0 bases and J 8 bases, with 12 bases left between them. CDR1 is SGHTA and CDR2 is FQGNSA in the germline V gene. The CDR3 spans 14 residues. The CDR3 loop is CASSLAQGQSTQYF. Written as DNA, the CDR3 is TGTGCCAGCAGCTTAGCTCAGGGGCAAAGTACGCAGTATTTT.

This chain uses TRBV19 with TRBJ1-3, with D uncertain. CDR3 length: 15 amino acids. Between the trimmed V and J ends, which lost 7 bases and 0 bases, there was a span of 13 bases. CDR1 LNHDA and CDR2 SQIVND come from the germline V gene (reference sequence). This CDR3 reads CASTLGAYSGNTIYF. CDR3 in DNA: TGTGCCAGTACCCTCGGAGCTTACTCTGGAAACACCATATATTTT.

This clone was counted only a few times. The chain couples TRBV4-3 to TRBJ2-6; possibly TRBD1 for D (5 bases). Trimming left V 3 bases short and J 0 bases short, with 6 bases between. Germline lookup yields CDR1 LGHNA and CDR2 YSLEER. This CDR3 spans 15 amino acids. This chain's CDR3 is CASSQDNSGANVLTF. In DNA form, the CDR3 reads TGCGCCAGCAGCCAGGACAACTCTGGGGCCAACGTCCTGACTTTC.

The chain is built from TRBV24-1 and TRBJ1-2; D is uncertain. V lost 4 bases to trimming and J lost 2 bases, with 7 bases between them. The CDR3 runs to 13 residues. The V gene's germline CDR1 is KGHDR and CDR2 SFDVKD. DNA of the CDR3: TGTGCCACCAGTGAATCAGCGAACTATGGCTACACCTTC. It translates to CATSESANYGYTF.

The rearrangement joins TRBV6-6 to TRBJ1-2, with TRBD1 identical over 9 bases. The V and J ends lost 6 bases and 5 bases, in that order; junction bases with no gene match: 10. This CDR3 is 15 amino acids long. Germline lookup yields CDR1 MNHNY and CDR2 SVGAGI (reference sequence). As DNA, the CDR3 is TGTGCCAGCAGCCTTACCGGGACAGGGCCTTATGGCTACACCTTC. This codes for CASSLTGTGPYGYTF.